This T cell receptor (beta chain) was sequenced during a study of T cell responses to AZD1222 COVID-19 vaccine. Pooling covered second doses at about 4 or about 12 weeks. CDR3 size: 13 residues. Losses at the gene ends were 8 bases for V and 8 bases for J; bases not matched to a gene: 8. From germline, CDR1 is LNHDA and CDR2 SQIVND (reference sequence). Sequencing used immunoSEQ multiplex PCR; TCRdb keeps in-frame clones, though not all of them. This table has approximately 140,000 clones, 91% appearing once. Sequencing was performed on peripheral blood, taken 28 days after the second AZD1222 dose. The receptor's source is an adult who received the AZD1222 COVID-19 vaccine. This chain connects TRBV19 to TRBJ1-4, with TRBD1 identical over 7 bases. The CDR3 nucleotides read TGTGCCAGTGGTCCAAGACAGGGAGAAAAACTGTTTTTT. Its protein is CASGPRQGEKLFF.